This paragraph reports one TCR beta chain. The antigen is unknown. The data are from a study of T cell clones after liver transplantation. The wider study: Subjects received no induction therapy and standard immunosuppression until randomization at 12-24 months post-transplant. Tolerant meant at least one year fully off immunosuppression without liver enzymes above twice normal. Study-wide results and caveats: Conclusions were preliminary, with small, heterogeneous patient groups.

CD3+CD4+ and CD3+CD8+ cells were FACS-sorted from thawed unstimulated PBMCs. Assay: immunoSEQ multiplex PCR; the TCRdb copy retains only in-frame clones and omits some. In the table there are some 59,000 clones, around 75% of which are singletons. The CDR3 length is 13 residues. V lost 3 bases to trimming and J lost 4 bases, with 8 bases between them. The germline V gene encodes CDR1 PRHDT and CDR2 FYEKMQ (reference sequence). This sample comprised CD4+ T cells from blood, obtained before liver transplant. The sequence derives from a human donor who received a liver transplant. The J gene is TRBJ2-3, the V gene TRBV13, with D possibly being TRBD1 (6 bases). CDR3 sequence: CASSFTGSDTQYF. In DNA form, the CDR3 reads TGTGCCAGCAGCTTCACAGGGTCAGATACGCAGTATTTT.